This TCR beta chain was sequenced during a study of T cells after posttransplantation cyclophosphamide. In this sample, this clone turned up many times. This table comes from immunoSEQ multiplex PCR, and its TCRdb copy is limited to in-frame clones, with some not included. The sample counts some 40,000 clones, none seen once; the ten largest own more than 4.5%. The CDR3 loop spans 18 amino acids. V was pared by 0 bases and J by 0 bases, with 4 bases of the junction left unmatched. CDR1 and CDR2 (germline): SGHVS, FNYEAQ. This TCR came from a young man in good health and a related stem cell transplant donor. The sample comprised PBMCs. V gene TRBV7-6 combines with J gene TRBJ2-1; 11 bases map to TRBD2. The CDR3 sequence is CASSLAPSGGSSYNEQFF. In DNA, the CDR3 is TGTGCCAGCAGCTTAGCCCCTAGCGGGGGGTCCTCCTACAATGAGCAGTTCTTC.